A single sample gave rise to the 25 T cell receptor beta chains below, sequenced in a study of T cells expressing NK-cell markers. TCRdb derives one entry per CDR3 protein from the 5' RACE reads, leaving out DNA. This repertoire includes around 550,000 distinct CDR3 sequences. Sequenced sample: blood T cells: a sorted CD56 or NKG2C T cell subset, CD4+ or CD8+ T cells, or bulk PBMC T cells (not recorded which). These receptors all stem from a man younger than 35 in good health.

This chain uses TRBV20-1 with TRBJ2-6; TCRdb names TRBD1, which stays unverified in the absence of DNA. Looked up from germline, CDR1 is DFQATT and CDR2 is SNEGSKA (reference sequence). This CDR3 spans 16 amino acids. CDR3 loop: CSASAGGLSGANVLTF.

The chain links TRBV4-1 to TRBJ2-5; checking the TCRdb D call of TRBD1 is not possible without DNA. CDR3 length equals 16 residues. The V gene's germline CDR1 is MGHRA and CDR2 YSYEKL. CDR3 loop: CASSPTRDRAQETQYF.

The CDR3 is CSVGDTETQYF. The chain combines TRBV29-1 with TRBJ2-5. This CDR3 has 11 amino acids. Per the germline V gene, CDR1 is SQVTM and CDR2 is ANQGSEA.

The chain links TRBV5-6 to TRBJ2-5; TCRdb's D call of TRBD2 is untestable without DNA. The CDR3 totals 16 residues. Germline V CDR1 and CDR2: SGHDT, YYEEEE. Here the CDR3 reads CASSPWKREVQETQYF.

The chain's CDR3 is CASSLETSGIVYEQFF. The genes are TRBV7-8 and TRBJ2-1; TCRdb's D call, TRBD2, is unchecked because there is no DNA. The CDR3 has 16 residues. The germline V gene encodes CDR1 SGHVS and CDR2 FQNEAQ. The variable domain in full, completed from reference TRBV7-8 and TRBJ2-1, reads GAGVSQSPRYKVAKRGQDVALRCDPISGHVSLFWYQQALGQGPEFLTYFQNEAQLDKSGLPSDRFFAERPEGSVSTLKIQRTQQEDSAVYLCASSLETSGIVYEQFFGPGTRLTVL.

This rearrangement joins TRBV30 to TRBJ1-1; the D call from TCRdb, TRBD1, cannot be confirmed without DNA. This CDR3 has 11 residues. Looked up from germline, CDR1 is GTSNPN and CDR2 is SVGIG (reference sequence). This CDR3 is CAWKGGGQAFF.

The chain couples TRBV20-1 to TRBJ2-1; TCRdb selects TRBD2, and the lack of DNA leaves this call unchecked. The CDR3 totals 16 residues. Germline CDR1 and CDR2: DFQATT and SNEGSKA (reference sequence). CDR3 sequence reads: CSAEPTWTSGRYEQFF.

The CDR3 protein is CSVDPTGTGNTIYF. The chain carries TRBV29-1 and TRBJ1-3; TCRdb names TRBD1, which stays unverified in the absence of DNA. From germline, CDR1 is SQVTM and CDR2 ANQGSEA. The CDR3 is 14 residues long.

The chain combines TRBV28 with TRBJ2-3; TCRdb lists TRBD2, though no DNA is available to test this call. Germline CDR1 MDHEN, CDR2 SYDVKM. The CDR3 contains 16 residues. The chain's CDR3 is CASSLVTSGVRDTQYF.

The J gene is TRBJ2-1, the V gene TRBV5-1. The germline gives CDR1 SGHRS, CDR2 YFSETQ. This CDR3 comprises 14 residues. The CDR3 here is CASSFGRLDNEQFF.

CDR3 protein: CASSSPIGADTQYF. The chain links TRBV28 to TRBJ2-3; without DNA, the TCRdb call of TRBD1 cannot be checked. Germline V lookup: CDR1 MDHEN, CDR2 SYDVKM. This CDR3 region has 14 residues.

The rearrangement uses TRBV12-3 or TRBV12-4 and TRBJ2-1; TCRdb designates TRBD2, a call that cannot be tested without DNA. The CDR3 length is 15 residues. The CDR3 loop reads CASTLVGGGSNEQFF.

The chain links TRBV7-8 to TRBJ2-3; TCRdb's D gene call, TRBD1, goes unchecked for lack of DNA. The CDR3 extends over 16 amino acids. The V gene's germline CDR1 is SGHVS and CDR2 FQNEAQ. The CDR3 region is CASSYPRQDPTDTQYF. The variable domain in full, with the rest retrieved from reference TRBV7-8 and TRBJ2-3, is GAGVSQSPRYKVAKRGQDVALRCDPISGHVSLFWYQQALGQGPEFLTYFQNEAQLDKSGLPSDRFFAERPEGSVSTLKIQRTQQEDSAVYLCASSYPRQDPTDTQYFGPGTRLTVL.

This chain links TRBV3-1 with TRBJ2-2. Germline V gene lookup returns CDR1 LGHDT and CDR2 YNNKEL (reference sequence). There are 12 residues in the CDR3. Here the CDR3 reads CATQTGSGELFF.

V usage is TRBV20-1 and J usage is TRBJ1-1; TCRdb proposes TRBD1, but this gene call is untestable without DNA. CDR3 size: 13 residues. The germline gives CDR1 DFQATT, CDR2 SNEGSKA (reference sequence). The CDR3 is CSAGQTGRTEAFF.

This chain links TRBV20-1 with TRBJ2-1; no DNA is available, so the TRBD1 call from TCRdb remains unchecked. CDR1 DFQATT and CDR2 SNEGSKA come from the germline V gene (reference sequence). This CDR3 has 15 amino acids. The CDR3 loop is CSAGGQPLSYNEQFF.

V gene TRBV5-1 combines with J gene TRBJ2-7; TCRdb names TRBD1, which stays unverified in the absence of DNA. The CDR3 consists of 15 residues. Germline CDR1 SGHRS, CDR2 YFSETQ. CDR3 loop: CASSNGQTGAYEQYF.

The chain is built from TRBV20-1 and TRBJ2-6; checking the TCRdb D call of TRBD1 is not possible without DNA. CDR1 is DFQATT and CDR2 is SNEGSKA in the germline V gene (reference sequence). The CDR3 loop spans 16 amino acids. CDR3 region: CSASRGRESGANVLTF.

The chain has TRBV9 and TRBJ2-1; TCRdb indicates TRBD1, and absent DNA this call remains unverified. This CDR3 has 15 amino acids. Germline loops: CDR1 SGDLS, CDR2 YYNGEE. CDR3 region: CASSARGQVANEQFF. Using reference TRBV9 and TRBJ2-1 for the parts outside the CDR3, the full variable domain is DSGVTQTPKHLITATGQRVTLRCSPRSGDLSVYWYQQSLDQGLQFLIQYYNGEERAKGNILERFSAQQFPDLHSELNLSSLELGDSALYFCASSARGQVANEQFFGPGTRLTVL.

V gene TRBV29-1 combines with J gene TRBJ1-2. The CDR3 covers 12 residues. Germline lookup yields CDR1 SQVTM and CDR2 ANQGSEA. The CDR3 sequence is CSGDSSNYGYTF. Drawing the rest from reference TRBV29-1 and TRBJ1-2, the complete variable domain is SAVISQKPSRDICQRGTSLTIQCQVDSQVTMMFWYRQQPGQSLTLIATANQGSEATYESGFVIDKFPISRPNLTFSTLTVSNMSPEDSSIYLCSGDSSNYGYTFGSGTRLTVV.

The chain has TRBV25-1 and TRBJ2-7. This CDR3 spans 13 amino acids. Germline V gives CDR1 MGHDK, CDR2 SYGVNS. CDR3 amino acids: CASSWVGSYEQYF.

This chain connects TRBV2 to TRBJ1-3. CDR3 length equals 13 residues. The germline V gene encodes CDR1 SNHLY and CDR2 FYNNEI. The CDR3 loop reads CASSPTPGNTIYF.

CDR3 amino acids: CSVDGGPFNNEQFF. The rearrangement uses TRBV29-1 and TRBJ2-1. The CDR3 runs to 14 residues. The germline gives CDR1 SQVTM, CDR2 ANQGSEA.

The V and J genes are TRBV6-5 and TRBJ1-1. The germline V gene encodes CDR1 MNHEY and CDR2 SVGAGI. CDR3 length: 14 amino acids. The CDR3 loop reads CASSYPQVNTEAFF.

V is TRBV10-3 and J is TRBJ1-1; TCRdb calls TRBD1, which cannot be checked without DNA. Germline values: CDR1 ENHRY, CDR2 SYGVKD. This CDR3 is built from 16 residues. The CDR3 reads CAIRGTQGMGGTEAFF.